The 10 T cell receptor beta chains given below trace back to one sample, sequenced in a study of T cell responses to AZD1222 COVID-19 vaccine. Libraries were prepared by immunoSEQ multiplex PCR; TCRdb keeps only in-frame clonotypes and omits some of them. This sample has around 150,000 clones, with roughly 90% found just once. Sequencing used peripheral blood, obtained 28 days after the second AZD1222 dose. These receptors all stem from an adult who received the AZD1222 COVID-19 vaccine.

The CDR3 sequence is CASSLEGYTF. CDR3 DNA sequence: TGTGCCAGCAGTTTGGAGGGCTACACCTTC. The rearrangement uses TRBV12-3 or TRBV12-4 and TRBJ1-2; no clear D. V was pared by 3 bases and J by 8 bases, with 4 bases between. This CDR3 contains 10 residues.

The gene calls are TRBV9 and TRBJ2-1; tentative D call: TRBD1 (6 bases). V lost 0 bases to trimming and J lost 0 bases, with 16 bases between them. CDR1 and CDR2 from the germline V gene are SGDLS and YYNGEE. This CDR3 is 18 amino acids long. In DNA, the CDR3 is TGTGCCAGCAGCGTAGCACCCCCCGGGACAAACTCCTACAATGAGCAGTTCTTC. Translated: CASSVAPPGTNSYNEQFF.

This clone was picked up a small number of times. This CDR3 is CASSEARGPGEKLFF. The CDR3 DNA reads as TGTGCCAGCAGTGAAGCCCGGGGGCCCGGTGAAAAACTGTTTTTT. This rearrangement joins TRBV6-1 to TRBJ1-4; possible D gene TRBD1, 6 bases. Germline V lookup: CDR1 MNHNS, CDR2 SASEGT. Between the trimmed V and J ends, which lost 0 bases and 7 bases, there was a span of 12 bases. The CDR3 consists of 15 residues.

Here the CDR3 reads CAISGEPYEQYF. Written as DNA, the CDR3 is TGTGCCATCAGTGGGGAACCCTACGAGCAGTACTTC. The chain links TRBV10-3 to TRBJ2-7, with D unresolved. The CDR3 length is 12 residues. Germline loops: CDR1 ENHRY, CDR2 SYGVKD. V lost 4 bases and J lost 2, with 6 bases in between.

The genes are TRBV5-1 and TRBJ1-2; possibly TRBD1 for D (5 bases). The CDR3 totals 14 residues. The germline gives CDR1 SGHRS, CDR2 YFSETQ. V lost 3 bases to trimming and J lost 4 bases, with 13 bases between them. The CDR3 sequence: CASSSGQAPYGYTF. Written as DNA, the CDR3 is TGCGCCAGCAGCTCGGGGCAGGCCCCCTATGGCTACACCTTC.

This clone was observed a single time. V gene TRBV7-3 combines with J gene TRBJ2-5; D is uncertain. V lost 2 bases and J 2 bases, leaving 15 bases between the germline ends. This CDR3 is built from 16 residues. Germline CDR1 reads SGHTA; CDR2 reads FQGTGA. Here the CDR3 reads CASSLGPSKGQETQYF. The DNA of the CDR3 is TGTGCCAGCAGCTTAGGACCCTCCAAGGGTCAAGAGACCCAGTACTTC.

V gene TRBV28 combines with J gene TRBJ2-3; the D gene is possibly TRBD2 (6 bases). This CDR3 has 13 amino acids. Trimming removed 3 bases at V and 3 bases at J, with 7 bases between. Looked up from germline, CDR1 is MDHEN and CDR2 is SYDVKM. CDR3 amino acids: CASSFGGTDTQYF. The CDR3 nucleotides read TGTGCCAGCAGTTTCGGAGGGACAGATACGCAGTATTTT.

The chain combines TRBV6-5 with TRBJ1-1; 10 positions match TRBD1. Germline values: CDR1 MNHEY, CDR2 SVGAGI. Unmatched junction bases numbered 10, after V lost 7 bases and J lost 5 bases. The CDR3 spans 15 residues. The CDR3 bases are TGTGCCAGCACCGACGGGGGACAGGGGTTGACTGAAGCTTTCTTT. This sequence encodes CASTDGGQGLTEAFF.

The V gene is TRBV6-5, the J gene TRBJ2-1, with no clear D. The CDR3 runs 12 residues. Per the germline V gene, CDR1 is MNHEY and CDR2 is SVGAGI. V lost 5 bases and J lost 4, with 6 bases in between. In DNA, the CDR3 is TGTGCCAGCAGTCCTCGGTACAATGAGCAGTTCTTC. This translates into CASSPRYNEQFF.

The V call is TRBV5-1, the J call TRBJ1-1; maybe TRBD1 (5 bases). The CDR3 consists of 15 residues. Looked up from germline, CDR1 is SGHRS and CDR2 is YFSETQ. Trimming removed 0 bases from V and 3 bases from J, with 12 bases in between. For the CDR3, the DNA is TGCGCCAGCAGCTTGGGGTTCGGGGGTTACACTGAAGCTTTCTTT. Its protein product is CASSLGFGGYTEAFF.